Listed below are T cell receptor beta chains from one sample, sequenced in a study of blood T cells in healthy people across ages. TCRdb itself ran the 5' RACE reads through MiXCR, one entry per CDR3 protein. The sample lists some 930,000 distinct CDR3 sequences; almost 30% were seen once. The sample was also reused in another study, on T cells of mothers and their children.

Sequencing was performed on blood. The receptors derive from a woman in her thirties or forties in good health. Both conserved end residues are part of each CDR3. Each record gives: CDR3 length, J gene, clone size, V gene, D gene, CDR3 DNA, CDR3 protein. A D gene is named only where the DNA matches it firmly. A clone size is listed for some rows: how often the clone was seen (once, few, many), or a class if it is expanded.

>15|TRBJ2-7|few|TRBV28|-
TGTGCCAGCAGTTTATACACGAGCTCCTACAATGAGCAGTACTTC
CASSLYTSSYNEQYF
>20|TRBJ2-5|-|TRBV20-1|TRBD2
TGCAGTGCTAGAGACCCATATCCGGGACTAGCGGGGGGGCGGTATGAGACCCAGTACTTC
CSARDPYPGLAGGRYETQYF
>16|TRBJ1-2|-|TRBV4-1|-
TGCGCCAGCAGCCAAGATGGTGGGCTACTTAACTATGGCTACACCTTC
CASSQDGGLLNYGYTF
>18|TRBJ1-2|-|TRBV7-2|TRBD1
TGTGCCAGCAGCTTAGCGGGACAGCGATCTGGAGCTAACTATGGCTACACCTTC
CASSLAGQRSGANYGYTF
>14|TRBJ2-7|-|TRBV7-2|-
TGTGCCAGCAGCTTAGTGACGGGGTTAAGCGAGCAGTACTTC
CASSLVTGLSEQYF
>14|TRBJ2-5|many|TRBV20-1|TRBD2
TGCAGTGCTAGTTTAGCGGGGCACCAAGAGACCCAGTACTTC
CSASLAGHQETQYF
>14|TRBJ1-6|few|TRBV6-6|-
TGTGCCAGCAGTTACCCGGATCCGAATTCACCCCTCCACTTT
CASSYPDPNSPLHF
>18|TRBJ2-5|many|TRBV14|TRBD2
TGTGCCAGCAGCCGAACGGGACTAGCGGGGGGGCGTGAAGAGACCCAGTACTTC
CASSRTGLAGGREETQYF
>16|TRBJ2-3|-|TRBV6-4|TRBD2
TGCGCCAGCAGCCCCCCCTTGGGGGGGGGCACAGATACGCAGTATTTT
CASSPPLGGGTDTQYF
>15|TRBJ2-7|-|TRBV12-3/TRBV12-4|TRBD1
TGTGCCAGCAGTCGGGGGTCGGGACAGGGCTACGAGCAGTACTTC
CASSRGSGQGYEQYF
>14|TRBJ2-1|many|TRBV10-3|TRBD2
TGTGCCATCAGTGGACTAGCGGGTAATGATGAGCAGTTCTTC
CAISGLAGNDEQFF
>16|TRBJ2-3|few|TRBV7-6|-
TGTGCCAGCACCCCCGACGGGTTAACCCCCGGGGATACGCAGTATTTT
CASTPDGLTPGDTQYF
>15|TRBJ2-7|-|TRBV20-1|-
TGCAGTGCTCCCGACCCGGCAGGGGCGGGGAACGAGCAGTACTTC
CSAPDPAGAGNEQYF
>13|TRBJ1-1|-|TRBV20-1|-
TGCAGTTCCCCCGGACAGATGAACACTGAAGCTTTCTTT
CSSPGQMNTEAFF
>16|TRBJ2-1|few|TRBV9|TRBD2
TGTGCCAGCAGCGCCCATAGCGGGGGGACCTACAATGAGCAGTTCTTC
CASSAHSGGTYNEQFF
>13|TRBJ1-6|once|TRBV27|TRBD1
TGTGCCAAACGACAGGGGAATAATTCACTCCTCCACTTT
CAKRQGNNSLLHF
>15|TRBJ1-5|few|TRBV20-1|-
TGCAGTGCCGCCGGGGCCGCCAGACAATCTTGGGCCCAGCATTTT
CSAAGAARQSWAQHF
>14|TRBJ2-1|many|TRBV11-1|-
TGTGCCAGCAGCTTGGGGCAGCCTAACAATGAGCAGTTCTTC
CASSLGQPNNEQFF
>14|TRBJ1-1|few|TRBV7-2|-
TGTGCCAGCAGCGCCTTCGGGACACCTACTGAAGCTTTCTTT
CASSAFGTPTEAFF
>15|TRBJ2-3|-|TRBV5-5|-
TGTGCCAGCAGGCGCGATGGAATCCGCACAGATACGCAGTATTTT
CASRRDGIRTDTQYF
>16|TRBJ1-5|-|TRBV6-2/TRBV6-3|-
TGTGCCAGCAGTTACGTAGGTGGCAGAGACAATCAGCCCCAGCATTTT
CASSYVGGRDNQPQHF
>13|TRBJ1-1|-|TRBV27|-
TGTGCCAGCAGTTTAATCGTGAACACTGAAGCTTTCTTT
CASSLIVNTEAFF
>17|TRBJ2-7|once|TRBV5-5|TRBD2
TGTGCCAGCAGTTTAGGGGGCATAGCGGGGGGAACCTACGAGCAGTACTTC
CASSLGGIAGGTYEQYF
>14|TRBJ2-1|-|TRBV20-1|TRBD2
TGCAGTGCAGCGGGGGGGGTTTCCTACAATGAGCAGTTCTTC
CSAAGGVSYNEQFF
>13|TRBJ2-1|-|TRBV28|-
TGTGCCAGCAGTTTAGGAGATAGGCAGGGGTCGTTCTTC
CASSLGDRQGSFF
>15|TRBJ2-7|-|TRBV9|-
TGTGCCAGCAGCGTAGGGCAGGGGATCTCCTACGAGCAGTACTTC
CASSVGQGISYEQYF
>14|TRBJ2-1|many|TRBV15|-
TGTGCCACCAGCAGCGGGGACTGGGGGAATGAGCAGTTCTTC
CATSSGDWGNEQFF
>14|TRBJ2-7|few|TRBV24-1|TRBD1
TGTGCCACCAGCCCTCCGGACAGGGTTTACGAGCAGTACTTC
CATSPPDRVYEQYF
>16|TRBJ2-4|many|TRBV20-1|TRBD1
TGCAGTGCTAGCCTCCTGGACAGGCTAGCCAAAAACATTCAGTACTTC
CSASLLDRLAKNIQYF
>15|TRBJ2-3|few|TRBV6-4|TRBD1
TGTGCCAGCAGTAAAGGGACAGCGAAAACAGATACGCAGTATTTT
CASSKGTAKTDTQYF
>14|TRBJ1-6|few|TRBV27|TRBD1
TGTGCCAGCAGTCGACAGGGGCTGGATTCACCCCTCCACTTT
CASSRQGLDSPLHF
>16|TRBJ2-5|many|TRBV4-2|-
TGTGCCAGCAGCCAAGCGGGTCTCGATCTGGGTGAGACCCAGTACTTC
CASSQAGLDLGETQYF
>11|TRBJ1-4|few|TRBV20-1|-
TGCAGTGGGCAGGACTATCAAAAACTGTTTTTT
CSGQDYQKLFF
>15|TRBJ2-1|-|TRBV29-1|TRBD1
TGCAGCGCCAAAACCGGGACAGGGGGTACAGATGAGCAGTTCTTC
CSAKTGTGGTDEQFF
>16|TRBJ1-1|-|TRBV9|-
TGTGCCAGCAGCGTACCGTCAGGGCCTATGAACACTGAAGCTTTCTTT
CASSVPSGPMNTEAFF
>14|TRBJ2-3|few|TRBV12-3/TRBV12-4|TRBD1
TGTGCCAGCAGTTTAAGACAGGGGCCAGATACGCAGTATTTT
CASSLRQGPDTQYF
>12|TRBJ2-7|many|TRBV29-1|-
TGCAGCGTTGTAAAAGGGGGTCGCGAGCAGTACTTC
CSVVKGGREQYF
>16|TRBJ2-4|many|TRBV5-1|-
TGCGCCAGCAGCTTGGATCCGGGGTTAGCCAAAAACATTCAGTACTTC
CASSLDPGLAKNIQYF
>13|TRBJ1-1|-|TRBV24-1|-
TGTGCCACCAGTCCGGGGGCGAACACTGAAGCTTTCTTT
CATSPGANTEAFF
>14|TRBJ2-1|many|TRBV20-1|-
TGCAGTGCTAGTGTTGCGGACTCCTACAATGAGCAGTTCTTC
CSASVADSYNEQFF
>14|TRBJ2-1|many|TRBV29-1|-
TGCAGCGTCTACCAGGGGACCTCCTACAATGAGCAGTTCTTC
CSVYQGTSYNEQFF
>17|TRBJ2-2|-|TRBV4-3|TRBD2
TGCGCCAGCAGCCAAGTGATCCTAGCGGGGGACACCGGGGAGCTGTTTTTT
CASSQVILAGDTGELFF
>14|TRBJ1-2|many|TRBV5-1|TRBD1
TGCGCCAGCAGCGTGGGACAGACGCTCTATGGCTACACCTTC
CASSVGQTLYGYTF
>16|TRBJ1-1|-|TRBV10-3|TRBD1
TGTGCCATCAGTCCGGGACAGGGATTAATGAACACTGGAGCTTTCTTT
CAISPGQGLMNTGAFF
>16|TRBJ2-1|few|TRBV7-9|-
TGTGCCAGCAGCGCGGGATCGGGACTGCCTGACAATGAGCAGTTCTTC
CASSAGSGLPDNEQFF
>12|TRBJ2-1|-|TRBV20-1|-
TGCAGTGCTCCCCTGAGGGGGGGTGAGCAGTTCTTC
CSAPLRGGEQFF
>12|TRBJ2-7|many|TRBV3-1|-
TGTGCCAGCAGCGCAACGGGCCCTCGGCAGTACTTC
CASSATGPRQYF
>15|TRBJ2-3|-|TRBV2|-
TGTGCCAGCAGTGAAGGGGATAGTTTTGGGGATACGCAGTATTTT
CASSEGDSFGDTQYF
>14|TRBJ2-7|-|TRBV20-1|TRBD2
TGCAGTGCTAGAGATGGGAGGGCCCCCTACGAGCAGTACTTC
CSARDGRAPYEQYF
>15|TRBJ1-2|many|TRBV29-1|-
TGCAGCGTTGTCGGATCTGGGCAGGAGGTGTATGGCTACACCTTC
CSVVGSGQEVYGYTF
>15|TRBJ1-2|-|TRBV20-1|TRBD1
TGCAGTGCTAGCCTACTTTACAGGGGGAACTATGGCTACACCTTC
CSASLLYRGNYGYTF
>19|TRBJ1-6|-|TRBV3-1|-
TGTGCCAGCAGCCAAGATCGAGGCAGGGAAAGGTTTGAAAGTTCACCCCTCCACTTT
CASSQDRGRERFESSPLHF
>16|TRBJ2-1|many|TRBV7-3|TRBD1
TGTGCCAGCAGCCCCACCCGGGACAGAATTTACAATGAGCAGTTCTTC
CASSPTRDRIYNEQFF